The 3 T cell receptor beta chains presented below share a single source sample, sequenced in a study of blood T cells in healthy people across ages. Primers used in a second PCR of roughly 6 to 11 cycles were a sample-barcoded 5' primer and a J-beta primer mix. MiXCR, run by TCRdb on the 5' RACE reads, gives a single entry per CDR3 protein. The sample lists roughly 1,000,000 distinct CDR3 sequences, almost 25% occurring once. The same sample was also studied in work on T cells of mothers and their children.

Sequenced material: blood. Receptors originate from a girl aged 2-10 years in good health.

This clonotype was seen a few times. The chain joins TRBV3-1 to TRBJ2-1; no reliable D call. Trimming removed 2 bases at V and 9 bases at J, with 20 bases between. This CDR3 is 16 amino acids long. Germline CDR1 LGHDT, CDR2 YNNKEL (reference sequence). In DNA, the CDR3 is TGTGCCAGCAGCCAATCTCTTACCACATTAATGGGTGAGCAGTTCTTC. Its protein product is CASSQSLTTLMGEQFF.

With respect to this clonotype: A junction end diverges from the germline sequence, so it may reflect a read error. The J gene is TRBJ2-3, the V gene TRBV10-2; no reliable D call. Per germline, CDR1 WSHSY and CDR2 SAAADI. The CDR3 runs 14 residues. DNA of the CDR3: TGCGCCAGCTTAGTAGCCAGCCGCACAGATACGCAGTGTTTT. It yields the protein CASLVASRTDTQCF.

The chain uses TRBV11-2 and TRBJ2-2; TRBD2 matches at 7 bases. The V segment lost 1 base and the J segment 9 bases; nucleotides outside the gene matches: 8. Germline V lookup: CDR1 SGHAT, CDR2 FQNNGV. CDR3 length equals 15 residues. CDR3 region: CASSLGPSGSWELFF. In nucleotides, the CDR3 is TGTGCCAGCAGCTTAGGCCCTAGCGGCTCTTGGGAGCTGTTTTTT. Full variable domain (outside the CDR3, taken from reference TRBV11-2 and TRBJ2-2): EAGVAQSPRYKIIEKRQSVAFWCNPISGHATLYWYQQILGQGPKLLIQFQNNGVVDDSQLPKDRFSAERLKGVDSTLKIQPAKLEDSAVYLCASSLGPSGSWELFFGEGSRLTVL.